Here is one TCR beta chain with its context. Its antigen is unidentified. TRB amplification used approximately 0.25 ug of peripheral blood genomic DNA. Multiplex touch-down PCR amplified TRB using TRB-A and TRB-B pools in one tube. With the multiplex PCR reads reprocessed, TCRdb shows one record per CDR3 protein and no DNA. The sample data list 4,000 or so distinct CDR3 sequences. The record originates from a study of T cell clusters in autoimmune cytopenias. The study's findings and limits: The T cell clusters were defined only in silico, without experimental functional validation. Primary autoimmune cytopenia patients seemingly lacked the physiological T cell clusters found in healthy donors. No cluster-lack signature appeared between secondary cytopenia and chronic lymphocytic leukemia patients, apparently due to lymphoma masking.

This sequence was found in a human donor with an autoimmune cytopenia or autoimmune hepatitis (not recorded which). Specimen: peripheral blood.

Here the CDR3 reads CASSYLAGVSYEQYF. V usage is TRBV6-5 and J usage is TRBJ2-7; TCRdb's D gene call, TRBD2, goes unchecked for lack of DNA. This CDR3 is built from 15 residues. Germline CDR1 MNHEY, CDR2 SVGAGI.